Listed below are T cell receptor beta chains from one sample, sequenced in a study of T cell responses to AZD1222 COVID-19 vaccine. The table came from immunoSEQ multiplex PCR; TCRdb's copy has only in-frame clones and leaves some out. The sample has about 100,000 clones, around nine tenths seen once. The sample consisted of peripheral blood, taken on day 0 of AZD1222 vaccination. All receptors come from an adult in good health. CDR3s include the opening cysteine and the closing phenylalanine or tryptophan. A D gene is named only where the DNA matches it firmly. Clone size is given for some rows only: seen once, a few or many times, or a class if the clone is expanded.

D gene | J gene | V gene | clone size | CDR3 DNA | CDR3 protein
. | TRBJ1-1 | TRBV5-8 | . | TGTGCCAGCAGCCACCTTCAGAGGGTAGTTCTAAGGACTGAAGCTTTCTTT | CASSHLQRVVLRTEAFF
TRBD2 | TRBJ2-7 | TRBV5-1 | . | TGCGCCAGCAGCACCCTAGCGGGGGTCGACGAGCAGTACTTC | CASSTLAGVDEQYF
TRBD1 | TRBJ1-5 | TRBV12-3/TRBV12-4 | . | TGTGCCAGCAGTACAGGGGGAGGGCAGCCCCAGCATTTT | CASSTGGGQPQHF
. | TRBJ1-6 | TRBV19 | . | TGTGCCAGCCACAGGGCCTATAATTCACCCCTCCACTTT | CASHRAYNSPLHF
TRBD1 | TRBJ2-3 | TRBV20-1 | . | TGCAGTGCTGGATACAGGGGTACGCAGTATTTT | CSAGYRGTQYF
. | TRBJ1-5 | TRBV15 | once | TGTGCCACCAGCAGAGATCGACAGCTGAGCAATCAGCCCCAGCATTTT | CATSRDRQLSNQPQHF
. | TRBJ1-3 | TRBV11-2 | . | TGTGCCAGCAGCTTAGATTTCGCAGCGAACACCATATATTTT | CASSLDFAANTIYF
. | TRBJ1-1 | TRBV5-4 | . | TGTGCCAGCAGCCCAGGCGGGGGACAGAACACTGAAGCTTTCTTT | CASSPGGGQNTEAFF
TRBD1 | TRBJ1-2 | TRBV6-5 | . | TGTGCCAGCCGTCGAGCGGGACAGGGAGGCTACACCTTC | CASRRAGQGGYTF
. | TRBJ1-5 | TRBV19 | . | TGTGCCTGCCGGGACTCGTTACCTTATAGCAATCAGCCCCAGCATTTT | CACRDSLPYSNQPQHF
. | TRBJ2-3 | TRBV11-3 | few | TGTGCCAGCAGCACGGGGGCGGGGCGCACAGATACGCAGTATTTT | CASSTGAGRTDTQYF
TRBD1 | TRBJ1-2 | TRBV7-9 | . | TGTGCCAGCAGCCCCCCAGGGGGTGATGGCTACACCTTC | CASSPPGGDGYTF
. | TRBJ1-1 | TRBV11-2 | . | TGTGCCAGCAGCTTATTTGCTGGGCAAAACACTGAAGCTTTCTTT | CASSLFAGQNTEAFF
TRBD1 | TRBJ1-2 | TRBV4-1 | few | TGCGCCAGCAGCCAAGATGGGTGGGACAGTTATGGCTACACCTTC | CASSQDGWDSYGYTF
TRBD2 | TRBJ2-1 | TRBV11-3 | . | TGTGCCAGCAGCTCAGCCGCTAGCGGGGAGCAGTTCTTC | CASSSAASGEQFF
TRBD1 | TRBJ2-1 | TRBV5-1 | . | TGCGCCAGCAGCTTGGGGGACAGGGCGTCCGTTGGTGAGCAGTTCTTC | CASSLGDRASVGEQFF
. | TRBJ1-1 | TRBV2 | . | TGTGCCAGCAGTGAGTCAGGGGTCTTGAACACTGAAGCTTTCTTT | CASSESGVLNTEAFF
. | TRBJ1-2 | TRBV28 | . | TGTGCAGCGGGATGGGGGTACTACACCTTC | CAAGWGYYTF
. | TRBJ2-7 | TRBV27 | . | TGTGCCAGCAGTCCTTGGGGGGGGACAGGCTACGAGCAGTACTTC | CASSPWGGTGYEQYF
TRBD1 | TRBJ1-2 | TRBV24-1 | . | TGTGCCACCAGTGATTCCCAGGGGGCGCCTCTTAACTATGGCTACACCTTC | CATSDSQGAPLNYGYTF
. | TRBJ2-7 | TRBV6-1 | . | TGTGCCAGCAGTGAACAGTGGATCGAGCAGTACTTC | CASSEQWIEQYF
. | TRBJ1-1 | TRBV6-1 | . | TGTGCCAGCAGTGAACGGGGGTGGGATGGCACTGAAGCTTTCTTT | CASSERGWDGTEAFF
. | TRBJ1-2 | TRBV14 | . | TGTGCCAGCAGGGGGGGGCAGGGAGATGGCTACACCTTC | CASRGGQGDGYTF
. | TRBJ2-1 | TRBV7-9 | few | TGTGCCAGCAGCTTAGATGAGCAGTTCTTC | CASSLDEQFF
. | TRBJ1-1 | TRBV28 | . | TGTGCCAGCAGTCCCTATCGACAGCCACTGAACACTGAAGCTTTCTTT | CASSPYRQPLNTEAFF
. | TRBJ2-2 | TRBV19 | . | TGTGCCAGTACTATCCCAGGGGCCAACACCGGGGAGCTGTTTTTT | CASTIPGANTGELFF
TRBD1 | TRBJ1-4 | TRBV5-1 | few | TGCGCCAGCAGATTGGGACAGGCCGCAACTAATGAAAAACTGTTTTTT | CASRLGQAATNEKLFF
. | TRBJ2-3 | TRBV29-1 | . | TGCAGCGTGGGATTAGTCGGCACAGATACGCAGTATTTT | CSVGLVGTDTQYF
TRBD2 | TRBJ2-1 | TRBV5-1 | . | TGCGCCAGCAGCGATAGCGGGGGCCCCAGGGATGAGCAGTTCTTC | CASSDSGGPRDEQFF
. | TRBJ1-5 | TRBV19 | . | TGTGCCAGCAAAGTCGGACACCCTAGCAATCAGCCCCAGCATTTT | CASKVGHPSNQPQHF
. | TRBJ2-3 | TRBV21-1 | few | . | CASSKVWGQGTGTDTQYF
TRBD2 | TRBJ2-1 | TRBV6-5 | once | TGTGCCAGCACCGGGGGTAGCGGGCTGTACAATGAGCAGTTCTTC | CASTGGSGLYNEQFF
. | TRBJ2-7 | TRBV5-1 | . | TGCGCCAGCAGCTTGATTCCAGGGACCTACGAGCAGTACTTC | CASSLIPGTYEQYF
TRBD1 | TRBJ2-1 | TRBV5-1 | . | TGCGCCAGCAGCTTGGCCCCGGGACAGGGGGCCAATGAGCAGTTCTTC | CASSLAPGQGANEQFF
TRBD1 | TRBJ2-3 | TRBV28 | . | TGTGCCAGCAGTTCCCCCGGGACAGGGGGCACAGATACGCAGTATTTT | CASSSPGTGGTDTQYF
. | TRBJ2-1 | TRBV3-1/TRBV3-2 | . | TGTGCCAGCAGCCCCAGGGGCGACTCCTACAATGAGCAGTTCTTC | CASSPRGDSYNEQFF
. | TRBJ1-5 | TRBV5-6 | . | TGTGCCAGCAGTCGGGGGGGAATCAATCAGCCCCAGCATTTT | CASSRGGINQPQHF